The TCR beta chain under discussion was sequenced for a study of radiation and T cells in renal cell carcinoma. Stated time point: blood 2 weeks post-SBRT. Treatment noted: 15 Gy SBRT to primary tumor, nephrectomy 4 weeks later. Produced via immunoSEQ multiplex PCR; TCRdb's table is partial and in-frame only. The sample consists of roughly 150,000 clones, 87% of them appearing once. This CDR3 region has 16 residues. Germline CDR1 and CDR2: SGHTA and FQGNSA. Between the trimmed V and J ends, which lost 5 bases and 1 base, there was a span of 14 bases. This receptor was identified in a woman in her 50s with renal cell carcinoma. This chain joins TRBV7-2 and TRBJ2-2; D may be TRBD2 (6 bases). Sequences were derived from blood, sampled from a patient whose treatment included radiotherapy and nephrectomy. The CDR3 DNA follows: TGTGCCAGCAGCCTACAGCGGGCGCGGAACACCGGGGAGCTGTTTTTT. Protein: CASSLQRARNTGELFF.